This is a list of T cell receptor beta chains from one sample in a study of beta chain features in type 1 diabetes. Method: immunoSEQ multiplex PCR; TCRdb's copy keeps in-frame clones and lacks some. Altogether around 500,000 clones are present, roughly 11% being singletons, with the ten largest covering more than 0.045%. The sequenced sample consisted of naive CD4+ T cells from blood. The receptors come from a woman between 18 and 29 years old in good health. Each CDR3 is given with its conserved first and last residue. The order of the fields is V gene, CDR3 length, clone size, D gene, J gene, CDR3 DNA, CDR3 protein. The D gene is left open where the match is weak. The size field is filled for only some rows; it gives once, few, many or a size class.

>TRBV4-1|15|few|TRBD1|TRBJ1-3
TGCGCCAGCAGCCCGGGACAGGCGGAAAGAAACACCATATATTTT
CASSPGQAERNTIYF
>TRBV28|13|.|.|TRBJ2-4
TGTGCCAGTCTAGGAGTAGCCAAAAACATTCAGTACTTC
CASLGVAKNIQYF
>TRBV15|15|.|.|TRBJ2-5
TGTGCCACCAGCAGAGATCCCGGACTCCAAGAGACCCAGTACTTC
CATSRDPGLQETQYF
>TRBV19|14|.|.|TRBJ1-2
TGTGCCAGTAGACCCCCGAGGACGAGATTAGGCTACACCTTC
CASRPPRTRLGYTF
>TRBV28|15|few|.|TRBJ2-5
TGTGCCAGCAGTGGACAGAGCGCGACTCAAGAGACCCAGTACTTC
CASSGQSATQETQYF
>TRBV6-5|12|few|.|TRBJ2-7
TGTGCCAGCAGTTATGGGAACTACGAGCAGTACTTC
CASSYGNYEQYF
>TRBV7-2|16|few|.|TRBJ2-2
TGTGCCAGCACCCGAGGCGGCTCAGCCCGCGCCGGGGAGCTGTTTTTT
CASTRGGSARAGELFF
>TRBV18|13|few|.|TRBJ2-1
TGTGCCAGCTCCCCGGTGGGGATCAATGAGCAGTTCTTC
CASSPVGINEQFF
>TRBV28|17|.|.|TRBJ2-4
TGTGCCAGCAGCTCACCTCATCTAGGAACAGCTCAAAACATTCAGTACTTC
CASSSPHLGTAQNIQYF
>TRBV29-1|13|.|.|TRBJ1-2
TGCAGCGGTGAAGTTGCAGGGAGGGATGGCTACACCTTC
CSGEVAGRDGYTF
>TRBV4-3|14|.|.|TRBJ1-2
TGCGCCAGCAGCCAAGAAGTGGGGGCTCGTGGCTACACCTTC
CASSQEVGARGYTF
>TRBV7-2|15|.|TRBD1|TRBJ1-5
TGTGCCAGCAGTCAAACAGGGGTTAGCAATCAGCCCCAGCATTTT
CASSQTGVSNQPQHF
>TRBV5-1|14|.|.|TRBJ2-7
TGCGCCAGCAGCTTGGAAAACGGCCTTGGGGAGCAGTACTTC
CASSLENGLGEQYF